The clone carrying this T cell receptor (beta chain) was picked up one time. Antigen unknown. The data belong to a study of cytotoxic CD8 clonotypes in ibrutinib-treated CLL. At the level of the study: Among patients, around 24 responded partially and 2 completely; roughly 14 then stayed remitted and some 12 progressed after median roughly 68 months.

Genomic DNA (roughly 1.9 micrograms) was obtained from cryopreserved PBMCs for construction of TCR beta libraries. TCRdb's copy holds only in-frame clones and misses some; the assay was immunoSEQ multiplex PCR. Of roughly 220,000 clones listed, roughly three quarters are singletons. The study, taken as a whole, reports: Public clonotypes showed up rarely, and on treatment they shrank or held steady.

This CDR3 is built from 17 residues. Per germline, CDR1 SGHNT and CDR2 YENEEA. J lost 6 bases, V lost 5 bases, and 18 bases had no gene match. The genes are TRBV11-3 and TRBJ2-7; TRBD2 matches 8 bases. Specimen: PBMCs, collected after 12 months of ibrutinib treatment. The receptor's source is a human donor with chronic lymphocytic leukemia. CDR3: CASSTNRASSGFSEQYF. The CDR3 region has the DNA TGTGCCAGCAGCACAAACCGGGCTTCTAGCGGGTTCAGCGAGCAGTACTTC.